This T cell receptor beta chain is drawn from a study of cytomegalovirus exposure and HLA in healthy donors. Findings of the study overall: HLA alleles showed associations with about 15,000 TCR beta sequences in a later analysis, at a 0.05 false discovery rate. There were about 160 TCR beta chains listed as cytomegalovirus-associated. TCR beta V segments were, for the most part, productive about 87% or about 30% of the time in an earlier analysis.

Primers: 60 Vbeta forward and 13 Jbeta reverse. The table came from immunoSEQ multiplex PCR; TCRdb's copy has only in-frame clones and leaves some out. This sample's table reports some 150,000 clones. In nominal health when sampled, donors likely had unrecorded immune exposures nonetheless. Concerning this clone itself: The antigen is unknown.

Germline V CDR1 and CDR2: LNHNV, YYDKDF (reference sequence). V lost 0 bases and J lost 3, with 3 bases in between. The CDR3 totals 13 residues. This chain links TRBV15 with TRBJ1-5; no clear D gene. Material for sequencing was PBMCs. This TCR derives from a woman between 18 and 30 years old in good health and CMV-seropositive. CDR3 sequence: CATSRDYNQPQHF. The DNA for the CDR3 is TGTGCCACCAGCAGAGATTACAATCAGCCCCAGCATTTT.